These T cell receptor beta chains were read from a single sample in a study of blood T cell repertoires in COVID-19. TCRdb's copy holds only in-frame clones and misses some; the assay was immunoSEQ multiplex PCR. The top ten hold about 5.6% of the sample, which has about 210,000 clones, around 86% seen once. The source material was peripheral blood. Every receptor here comes from an older woman with COVID-19, enrolled during active disease. Both conserved end residues are part of each CDR3.

TRBV7-2	15	CASSSRSGRLNEQYF
TRBV2	14	CASSDDGGTEKLFF
TRBV7-9	14	CASSHAGDTSGYTF
TRBV6-5	14	CASSSTRGSYEQYF
TRBV10-3	14	CAISESNSMNEQFF
TRBV3-1/TRBV3-2	14	CASSQAGDSYEQYF
TRBV7-9	13	CASSLLLDSEAFF
TRBV12-2	13	CASRLVNGDSTRF
TRBV11-2	14	CASSLQGPNTEAFF
TRBV28	16	CASTLPGRRTSDTQYF
TRBV21-1	17	CASSKIADSLSYNEQFF
TRBV28	13	CASSLSSTDTQYF
TRBV4-3	17	CASSQDPQGGLNTEAFF
TRBV19	12	CASRAFHTEAFF
TRBV5-1	16	CASSLGAGSPWDGYTF
TRBV15	15	CAASSGDSSTDTQYF
TRBV27	14	CASSKLAGPYEQYF
TRBV3-1/TRBV3-2	13	CASSFSGPYEQYF
TRBV27	15	CASSLVAGGRYEQYF
TRBV20-1	13	CSASPRENQPQHF
TRBV7-3	15	CASSLTGQGSHTQYF
TRBV28	12	CASNRRGKPQHF
TRBV15	14	CATSRRQGNYEQYF
TRBV24-1	19	CATSDPRKGAGSSIGELFF
TRBV5-1	15	CASSLIAGNTGELFF
TRBV11-2	11	CASTSGIEQFF
TRBV29-1	14	CSVHGTSNTGELFF
TRBV7-2	13	CASSWDISYEQYF
TRBV5-6	14	CASSPGSTNQPQHF
TRBV19	14	CASNGQGESQPQHF
TRBV19	14	CASIMSSGANVLTF
TRBV7-9	15	CASSSLIGGNYGYTF
TRBV11-1	14	CASSLGVLGTVIFF
TRBV11-3	13	CASSFRSGNTIYF
TRBV2	13	CASQGAPNQPQHF
TRBV7-7	16	CASSSLGAGGNNEQFF
TRBV18	15	CASSPQRQGADEQYF
TRBV5-1	14	CASSSEGGNQPQHF
TRBV6-1	17	CASSETRTGNRNYGYTF
TRBV5-1	18	CASSFLPLAGEYNSPLHF
TRBV28	14	CASSEPGLNEKLFF
TRBV3-1/TRBV3-2	16	CASSQDRDRGSYEQYF
TRBV5-1	16	CASSLDSGNPSYEQYF
TRBV7-9	15	CASSLAGAVGNEQFF
TRBV28	19	CASSLWRGLAGPLSYEQYF
TRBV7-9	15	CASILGLAGGNEQFF
TRBV28	13	CASSLGQYYGYTF
TRBV10-3	18	CAISEPDRRQAGGYGYTF
TRBV9	15	CASSVGFAGRETQYF
TRBV13	18	CASSLRRTGRSLNTEAFF
TRBV7-2	14	CASSLGTGPQPQHF
TRBV10-1	15	CASSEVAGGTGELFF
TRBV19	15	CASSTRQGGTYGYTF
TRBV7-3	13	CASSFNRGDTQYF